This T cell receptor (beta chain) was sequenced for a study of blood T cell repertoires in COVID-19. About the research overall: Acute and convalescent COVID-19 specimens originated in the United States, Italy and Spain.

As handled by the study authors: Estimated nucleated cell counts came from reference gene primer amplification. Assay used: immunoSEQ multiplex PCR; TCRdb lists only in-frame clones, some missing. D and trimming were read from the DNA, whereas the V and J calls and clone size are those reported in that table. The table shows about 210,000 clones, with approximately 86% occurring only once. The CDR3 extends over 13 amino acids. V lost 5 bases, J lost 4 bases, and 9 bases lay in between. Germline values: CDR1 MNHEY, CDR2 SVGAGI. Seattle-derived patients entered the study during active infection and were followed longitudinally.

Sequencing used peripheral blood. This clonotype was sampled from a man aged 55 to 70 with COVID-19, enrolled during active disease. The chain carries TRBV6-5 and TRBJ1-5; D is unresolved. The CDR3 nucleotides read TGTGCCAGCAGTCAAAGGGAGAATCAGCCCCAGCATTTT. This gives the protein CASSQRENQPQHF.